This T cell receptor beta chain was profiled in a study of shared clonotypes between healthy human individuals. Study-wide results and caveats: Lower generation probabilities were found for non-shared clonotypes than for those shared by all four donors.

Some clones are missing from TCRdb's copy, which holds only in-frame ones; the method was immunoSEQ multiplex PCR. Among roughly 2.2 million clones, around 90% were seen once, and the ten largest hold approximately 0.4%. Concerning this clone: Its antigen is unidentified. The sample holds other DNA sequences that translate to the same CDR3.

Germline CDR1 MNHNS, CDR2 SASEGT. Trimming shortened V by 4 bases and J by 2 bases, and 6 bases separated the two germline ends. CDR3 length: 12 residues. This TCR was recovered from a young man in good health. Some clones in this sample may be carry-over from other donors' samples. The chain uses TRBV6-1 and TRBJ2-7, with D unclear. The sequenced sample was naive CD4+ T cells from PBMCs. Sample subset: CD45RA+ positively selected. CDR3 amino acids: CASSGETYEQYF. The CDR3 DNA reads TGTGCCAGCAGTGGCGAGACCTACGAGCAGTACTTC.